Following are 5 T cell receptor beta chains from one sample sequenced in a study of cytomegalovirus exposure and HLA in healthy donors. Only in-frame clones appear in the TCRdb table, and some are missing; sequencing was by immunoSEQ multiplex PCR. Here the sample spans more than 75,000 clones, approximately 93% being singletons. Sequenced input: PBMCs. All receptors derive from a man between 18 and 35 years old in good health and CMV-seronegative.

The chain uses TRBV5-6 and TRBJ1-4, with 7 bases identical to TRBD1. The CDR3 has 14 residues. Germline assignment: CDR1 SGHDT and CDR2 YYEEEE. V was pared by 0 bases and J by 8 bases, with 4 bases of the junction left unmatched. The CDR3 DNA follows: TGTGCCAGCAGCTTGGATACAGGGGTCGAAAAACTGTTTTTT. Protein sequence: CASSLDTGVEKLFF.

The V and J genes are TRBV7-2 and TRBJ1-2; 7 bases align to TRBD1. The CDR3 sequence is 15 residues long. The germline V gene encodes CDR1 SGHTA and CDR2 FQGNSA. J lost 4 bases, V lost 1 base, and 6 bases had no gene match. CDR3 amino acids: CASSLDSGQSYGYTF. In nucleotides, the CDR3 is TGTGCCAGCAGCTTAGATTCGGGACAGAGCTATGGCTACACCTTC. Combining the CDR3 with reference TRBV7-2 and TRBJ1-2 gives the whole variable domain GAGVSQSPSNKVTEKGKDVELRCDPISGHTALYWYRQSLGQGLEFLIYFQGNSAPDKSGLPSDRFSAERTGGSVSTLTIQRTQQEDSAVYLCASSLDSGQSYGYTFGSGTRLTVV.

The gene calls are TRBV5-1 and TRBJ2-5, with a weak D call TRBD1 (6 bases). The germline V gene encodes CDR1 SGHRS and CDR2 YFSETQ. The V end was cut by 3 bases, the J end by 4 bases, with 10 bases between. CDR3 size: 13 residues. The CDR3 bases are TGCGCCAGCAGCTCCAGGGGTCGAGAGACCCAGTACTTC. Its protein is CASSSRGRETQYF. The full variable domain, in which reference TRBV5-1 and TRBJ2-5 provide the parts outside the CDR3, is KAGVTQTPRYLIKTRGQQVTLSCSPISGHRSVSWYQQTPGQGLQFLFEYFSETQRNKGNFPGRFSGRQFSNSRSEMNVSTLELGDSALYLCASSSRGRETQYFGPGTRLLVL.

This chain joins TRBV25-1 and TRBJ2-5; D is uncertain. Trimming cost V 4 bases and J 2 bases, with 14 bases left between them. CDR3 length equals 15 residues. The germline gives CDR1 MGHDK, CDR2 SYGVNS. The CDR3 coding sequence is TGTGCCAGCAGTGTTAGTGGTCCTCCTCAAGAGACCCAGTACTTC. Its protein product is CASSVSGPPQETQYF. Full variable domain (missing parts from reference TRBV25-1 and TRBJ2-5): EADIYQTPRYLVIGTGKKITLECSQTMGHDKMYWYQQDPGMELHLIHYSYGVNSTEKGDLSSESTVSRIRTEHFPLTLESARPSHTSQYLCASSVSGPPQETQYFGPGTRLLVL.

This clone was seen a few times. As DNA, the CDR3 is TGTGCCAGTAGTATGGACAGAATCACTGAAGCTTTCTTT. This encodes CASSMDRITEAFF. The rearrangement uses TRBV19 and TRBJ1-1, with a possible D match to TRBD1 (6 bases). V shed 3 bases and J shed 4 bases, with 9 bases lying between them. The germline V gene encodes CDR1 LNHDA and CDR2 SQIVND (reference sequence). The length of the CDR3 is 13 residues.